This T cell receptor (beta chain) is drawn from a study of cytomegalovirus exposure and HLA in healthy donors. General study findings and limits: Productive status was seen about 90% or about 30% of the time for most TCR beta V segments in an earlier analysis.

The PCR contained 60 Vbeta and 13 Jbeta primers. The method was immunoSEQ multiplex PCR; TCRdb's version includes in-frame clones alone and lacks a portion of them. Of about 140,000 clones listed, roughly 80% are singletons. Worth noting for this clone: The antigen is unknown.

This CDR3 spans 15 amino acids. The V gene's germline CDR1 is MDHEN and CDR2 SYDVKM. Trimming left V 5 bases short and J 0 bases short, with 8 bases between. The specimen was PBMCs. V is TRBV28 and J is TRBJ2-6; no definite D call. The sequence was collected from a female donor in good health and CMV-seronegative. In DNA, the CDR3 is TGTGCCAGCAGTCCGTCGGGCTCTGGGGCCAACGTCCTGACTTTC. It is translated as CASSPSGSGANVLTF.